Sequencing of this TCR beta chain was carried out in a study of blood T cells in healthy people across ages. General study findings and limits: A roughly linear age-dependent decrease characterized TCR beta diversity per million T cells. Diversity estimated from one million T cells was considered an underestimate.

For this clonotype: The antigen is unknown.

Combining a sample-barcoded 5' primer with a J-beta primer mix, a second PCR ran for about 6 to 12 cycles. MiXCR, applied by TCRdb to the 5' RACE reads, yields one record per CDR3 protein. Here the sample spans nearly 1 million distinct CDR3 sequences, 45% to 60% being singletons. Trimming shortened V by 1 base and J by 13 bases, and 10 bases separated the two germline ends. The CDR3 loop spans 12 amino acids. Looked up from germline, CDR1 is SGHTA and CDR2 is FQGNSA. Every donor contributed about 10 milliliters of peripheral blood by blood draw. This receptor was identified in a woman between 55 and 75 years old in good health. V and J are TRBV7-2 and TRBJ2-2, with D uncertain. The specimen sequenced was blood. CDR3: CASSLGPRGLFF. CDR3 in DNA: TGTGCCAGCAGCTTAGGTCCCCGCGGGCTGTTTTTT.